There are many counts of the clone carrying this TCR beta chain. These data are taken from a study of identical twins. MiXCR was run by TCRdb on the 5' RACE reads, yielding one entry per CDR3 protein. The data show 690,000 or so distinct CDR3 sequences, over 5% seen once. The V gene end was trimmed by 5 bases and the J gene end by 3 bases; junction bases not matched to a gene: 7. The CDR3 spans 15 residues. CDR1 is MNHNS and CDR2 is SASEGT in the germline V gene. This sequence originates from a man younger than 30 in good health. The rearrangement joins TRBV6-1 to TRBJ2-5; 9 bases map to TRBD1. The sequencing input was naive T cells sorted from blood. The CDR3 loop reads CASSKTGGTKETQYF. DNA for the CDR3: TGTGCCAGCAGTAAGACAGGGGGGACGAAAGAGACCCAGTACTTC.